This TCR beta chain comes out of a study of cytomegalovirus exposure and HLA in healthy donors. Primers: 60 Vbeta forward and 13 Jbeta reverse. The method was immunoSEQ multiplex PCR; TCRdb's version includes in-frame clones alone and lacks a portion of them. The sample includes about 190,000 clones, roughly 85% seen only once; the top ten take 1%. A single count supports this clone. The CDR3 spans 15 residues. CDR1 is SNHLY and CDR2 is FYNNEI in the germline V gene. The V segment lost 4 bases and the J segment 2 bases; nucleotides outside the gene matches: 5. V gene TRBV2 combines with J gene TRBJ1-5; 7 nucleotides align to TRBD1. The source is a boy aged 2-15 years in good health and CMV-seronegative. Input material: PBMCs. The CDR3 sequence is CASSGQGSGNQPQHF. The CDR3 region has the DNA TGTGCCAGCAGTGGACAGGGATCGGGCAATCAGCCCCAGCATTTT.